These 25 T cell receptor beta chains share one sample of origin, sequenced in a study of cytomegalovirus exposure and HLA in healthy donors. Primers: 60 Vbeta forward and 13 Jbeta reverse. The method was immunoSEQ multiplex PCR; TCRdb's version includes in-frame clones alone and lacks a portion of them. The top ten hold roughly 14% of the sample, which has 90,000 to 120,000 clones, roughly four fifths seen once. The material sequenced was PBMCs. Receptors originate from a male donor in good health and CMV-seropositive.

The V gene is TRBV29-1, the J gene TRBJ1-2; D unclear. Germline assignment: CDR1 SQVTM and CDR2 ANQGSEA. There are 12 residues in the CDR3. Trimming took 3 bases from V and 7 from J, leaving 12 bases between them. Written as DNA, the CDR3 is TGCAGCGTTGATGTAGGGAGAGGTGGCTACACCTTC. This gives the protein CSVDVGRGGYTF.

This clone has just one count. This chain uses TRBV20-1 with TRBJ2-5; possibly TRBD2 for D (5 bases). The V gene's germline CDR1 is DFQATT and CDR2 SNEGSKA (reference sequence). The CDR3 is made up of 11 amino acids. Trimming removed 6 bases from V and 5 bases from J, with 10 bases in between. The CDR3 reads CSATPGETQYF. The CDR3 bases are TGCAGTGCCACGCCGGGGGAGACCCAGTACTTC.

The sample holds many counts of this clone. This chain links TRBV4-1 with TRBJ2-7; no firm D call. The germline V gene has CDR1 MGHRA and CDR2 YSYEKL. The V gene lost 6 bases and the J gene lost 1 base, with 10 bases spanning the gap. The CDR3 totals 13 residues. The CDR3 reads CASRKTGSYEQYF. The CDR3 DNA follows: TGCGCCAGCAGGAAGACTGGATCCTACGAGCAGTACTTC.

V is TRBV18 and J is TRBJ1-5; D ambiguous. Germline-derived CDR1 and CDR2 are KGHSH and LQKENI. Trimming pared 6 bases from V and 9 bases from J, leaving 15 bases between. The CDR3 is 13 residues long. The CDR3, as DNA: TGTGCCAGCTCCCGGGGTAGGCAATGGCCCCAGCATTTT. Translation: CASSRGRQWPQHF.

This clone has just one count. The chain carries TRBV5-4 and TRBJ2-5; a weak D match, TRBD2 (6 bases). Per germline, CDR1 SGHNT and CDR2 YYREEE (reference sequence). This CDR3 is built from 14 residues. Between the trimmed V and J ends, which lost 0 bases and 3 bases, there was a span of 9 bases. Here the CDR3 reads CASSLGLAKETQYF. The DNA of the CDR3 is TGTGCCAGCAGCTTGGGGCTAGCGAAAGAGACCCAGTACTTC. The full variable domain, with the rest looked up from reference TRBV5-4 and TRBJ2-5, is ETGVTQSPTHLIKTRGQQVTLRCSSQSGHNTVSWYQQALGQGPQFIFQYYREEENGRGNFPPRFSGLQFPNYSSELNVNALELDDSALYLCASSLGLAKETQYFGPGTRLLVL.

This clone was observed once. The rearrangement joins TRBV2 to TRBJ1-5; no reliable D call. The CDR3 length is 15 residues. Trimming removed 1 base from V and 5 bases from J, with 12 bases in between. Germline lookup yields CDR1 SNHLY and CDR2 FYNNEI. The DNA of the CDR3 is TGTGCCAGCAGTGAAGATTTCAGTGACTATCAGCCCCAGCATTTT. Translation gives CASSEDFSDYQPQHF.

V gene TRBV2 combines with J gene TRBJ1-6; D not resolved. Germline CDR1 reads SNHLY; CDR2 reads FYNNEI. The CDR3 runs 14 residues. Trimming cost V 6 bases and J 2 bases, with 8 bases left between them. The CDR3 protein is CASSPGTYNSPLHF. The CDR3 region has the DNA TGTGCCAGCAGCCCCGGGACCTATAATTCACCCCTCCACTTT.

CDR3 sequence (DNA): TGCGCCAGCAGCCAAGAACGGCAGGGTCCATACTCTAGGAATTCACCCCTCCACTTT. Protein sequence: CASSQERQGPYSRNSPLHF. The genes are TRBV4-1 and TRBJ1-6, with D tentatively TRBD1 (5 bases). This CDR3 has 19 amino acids. V was pared by 0 bases and J by 7 bases, with 22 bases between. Per the germline V gene, CDR1 is MGHRA and CDR2 is YSYEKL.

CDR3 bases: TGTGCCAGCAGGAGGACAGAACCCGGGGAGCTGTTTTTT. It codes for CASRRTEPGELFF. The V gene is TRBV2, the J gene TRBJ2-2, with D perhaps matching TRBD1 (6 bases). The V and J ends lost 6 bases and 6 bases respectively, with 11 bases between them. Germline V gene lookup returns CDR1 SNHLY and CDR2 FYNNEI. This CDR3 spans 13 amino acids.

This sequence joins TRBV7-8 and TRBJ1-6; D is unclear. Germline assignment: CDR1 SGHVS and CDR2 FQNEAQ. This CDR3 has 13 amino acids. V was shortened by 1 base and J by 8 bases, with 6 bases between the two germline ends. CDR3 sequence (DNA): TGTGCCAGCAGCTTAGTCCCAGATTCACCCCTCCACTTT. Translating gives CASSLVPDSPLHF.

The chain couples TRBV7-8 to TRBJ2-7, with D maybe TRBD2 (6 bases). The CDR3 has 13 residues. Germline V CDR1 and CDR2: SGHVS, FQNEAQ. The V end was cut by 3 bases, the J end by 2 bases, with 8 bases between. The CDR3 region has the DNA TGTGCCAGCAGCTTGACTAGTACCTACGAGCAGTACTTC. As protein: CASSLTSTYEQYF.

Here the CDR3 reads CASSIVGVSNEKLFF. In nucleotides, the CDR3 is TGTGCCAGTAGTATAGTCGGGGTCTCCAATGAAAAACTGTTTTTT. The V call is TRBV19, the J call TRBJ1-4; D not certain. Germline values: CDR1 LNHDA, CDR2 SQIVND (reference sequence). The germline V and J ends were trimmed by 1 base and 5 bases, with 11 bases remaining between them. CDR3 length: 15 amino acids.

V gene TRBV4-1 combines with J gene TRBJ2-2, with TRBD2 as a possible D gene (6 bases). Germline V CDR1 and CDR2: MGHRA, YSYEKL. This CDR3 is built from 15 residues. Trimming took off 2 bases at V and 5 bases at J, with 12 bases between the two ends. CDR3 sequence reads: CASSQLIGGTGELFF. The CDR3 bases are TGCGCCAGCAGCCAATTAATCGGAGGGACCGGGGAGCTGTTTTTT.

This clone came up a few times. The chain has TRBV7-9 and TRBJ1-2; D is undetermined. V was cut by 7 bases and J by 4 bases, with 16 bases left in between. Germline CDR1 SEHNR, CDR2 FQNEAQ (reference sequence). The CDR3 has 14 amino acids. The DNA for the CDR3 is TGTGCCAGCACCTTCGGCGGCCCCTCCTATGGCTACACCTTC. Amino acid sequence: CASTFGGPSYGYTF.

V is TRBV6-5 and J is TRBJ2-1; 7 nucleotides align to TRBD2. CDR1 and CDR2 (germline): MNHEY, SVGAGI. V lost 8 bases and J lost 4; bases outside the gene matches: 8. The CDR3 loop spans 14 amino acids. Written as DNA, the CDR3 is TGTGCCAGCGTCGAGACGGGGGGATACAATGAGCAGTTCTTC. Protein: CASVETGGYNEQFF.

The V gene is TRBV7-3, the J gene TRBJ2-7; 8 bases are shared with TRBD2. CDR3 length: 16 amino acids. From germline, CDR1 is SGHTA and CDR2 FQGTGA. The junction had 15 bases not matched to a gene; V was cut back by 5 bases and J by 6 bases. Written as DNA, the CDR3 is TGTGCCAGCAGCATAGGCGGGGGGCCTGGCCTGGGCGAGCAGTACTTC. Translation gives CASSIGGGPGLGEQYF.

The chain has TRBV18 and TRBJ1-5, with 10 bases fitting TRBD1. The germline V gene has CDR1 KGHSH and CDR2 LQKENI. This CDR3 region has 14 residues. The V and J ends lost 5 bases and 5 bases, in that order; junction bases with no gene match: 3. The CDR3 region has the DNA TGTGCCAGCTCATCGACAGGGGGCGATCAGCCCCAGCATTTT. It codes for CASSSTGGDQPQHF. The whole variable domain, remainder taken from reference TRBV18 and TRBJ1-5, is NAGVMQNPRHLVRRRGQEARLRCSPMKGHSHVYWYRQLPEEGLKFMVYLQKENIIDESGMPKERFSAEFPKEGPSILRIQQVVRGDSAAYFCASSSTGGDQPQHFGDGTRLSIL.

The chain combines TRBV19 with TRBJ2-7; TRBD1 matches at 8 bases. V lost 4 bases and J lost 6; bases outside the gene matches: 5. Germline loops: CDR1 LNHDA, CDR2 SQIVND (reference sequence). The CDR3 covers 13 residues. The CDR3 spells CASSTTGAGEQYF. DNA of the CDR3: TGTGCCAGTAGTACGACAGGGGCCGGCGAGCAGTACTTC.

CDR3 nucleotide sequence: TGTGCCAGCGTCCCGTTGAACAGGGGGGCGTACGAGCAGTACTTC. Translated, it gives CASVPLNRGAYEQYF. The chain uses TRBV6-1 and TRBJ2-7; 8 bases are shared with TRBD1. Trimming took 8 bases from V and 4 from J; bases not matched to a gene: 13. Germline CDR1 and CDR2: MNHNS and SASEGT. The CDR3 extends over 15 amino acids.

The gene calls are TRBV2 and TRBJ2-7; TRBD1 might be the D (6 bases). The germline V gene encodes CDR1 SNHLY and CDR2 FYNNEI. There are 17 residues in the CDR3. V was clipped by 8 bases and J by 2 bases, with 25 bases between them. The DNA of the CDR3 is TGTGCCAGCCACGCCAGGGGCCCTTCTGCAATCACCTACGAGCAGTACTTC. Protein: CASHARGPSAITYEQYF.

The V gene is TRBV6-1, the J gene TRBJ1-2; D might be TRBD1 (6 bases). The V gene lost 2 bases and the J gene lost 6 bases, with 10 bases spanning the gap. The germline gives CDR1 MNHNS, CDR2 SASEGT. CDR3 length: 13 amino acids. The CDR3, as DNA: TGTGCCAGCAGTGAAAGAGGGGGTCATGGCTACACCTTC. Translating gives CASSERGGHGYTF.

This chain uses TRBV6-1 with TRBJ1-6; D is perhaps TRBD1 (6 bases). The CDR3 spans 12 residues. Germline V gene sequence: CDR1 MNHNS, CDR2 SASEGT. V was shortened by 8 bases and J by 9 bases, with 11 bases between the two germline ends. CDR3 coding DNA: TGTGCCAGCTTCCAGGGGAGTTCACCCCTCCACTTT. Protein product: CASFQGSSPLHF.

This chain connects TRBV6-1 to TRBJ2-7; tentative D call: TRBD2 (6 bases). The germline V gene encodes CDR1 MNHNS and CDR2 SASEGT. The CDR3 is 15 residues long. The V end lost 3 bases, the J end lost 0 bases, and 12 bases lay between the germline ends. The CDR3 here is CASSDSGTFSYEQYF. CDR3 bases: TGTGCCAGCAGTGATTCGGGGACTTTCTCCTACGAGCAGTACTTC.

The chain uses TRBV27 and TRBJ2-2; D is perhaps TRBD1 (6 bases). V was clipped by 6 bases and J by 1 base, with 12 bases between them. Germline CDR1 reads MNHEY; CDR2 reads SMNVEV (reference sequence). This CDR3 has 15 residues. Written as DNA, the CDR3 is TGTGCCAGCAGCCGTGGACAGATGAACACCGGGGAGCTGTTTTTT. Translation gives CASSRGQMNTGELFF.

The genes are TRBV27 and TRBJ1-1, with D perhaps TRBD1 (5 bases). V lost 5 bases and J 5 bases, leaving 24 bases between the germline ends. CDR1 MNHEY and CDR2 SMNVEV come from the germline V gene (reference sequence). The CDR3 loop spans 17 amino acids. This CDR3 is CASSITGMLDRVTEAFF. The CDR3 bases are TGTGCCAGCAGTATTACAGGAATGTTGGATCGTGTAACTGAAGCTTTCTTT.